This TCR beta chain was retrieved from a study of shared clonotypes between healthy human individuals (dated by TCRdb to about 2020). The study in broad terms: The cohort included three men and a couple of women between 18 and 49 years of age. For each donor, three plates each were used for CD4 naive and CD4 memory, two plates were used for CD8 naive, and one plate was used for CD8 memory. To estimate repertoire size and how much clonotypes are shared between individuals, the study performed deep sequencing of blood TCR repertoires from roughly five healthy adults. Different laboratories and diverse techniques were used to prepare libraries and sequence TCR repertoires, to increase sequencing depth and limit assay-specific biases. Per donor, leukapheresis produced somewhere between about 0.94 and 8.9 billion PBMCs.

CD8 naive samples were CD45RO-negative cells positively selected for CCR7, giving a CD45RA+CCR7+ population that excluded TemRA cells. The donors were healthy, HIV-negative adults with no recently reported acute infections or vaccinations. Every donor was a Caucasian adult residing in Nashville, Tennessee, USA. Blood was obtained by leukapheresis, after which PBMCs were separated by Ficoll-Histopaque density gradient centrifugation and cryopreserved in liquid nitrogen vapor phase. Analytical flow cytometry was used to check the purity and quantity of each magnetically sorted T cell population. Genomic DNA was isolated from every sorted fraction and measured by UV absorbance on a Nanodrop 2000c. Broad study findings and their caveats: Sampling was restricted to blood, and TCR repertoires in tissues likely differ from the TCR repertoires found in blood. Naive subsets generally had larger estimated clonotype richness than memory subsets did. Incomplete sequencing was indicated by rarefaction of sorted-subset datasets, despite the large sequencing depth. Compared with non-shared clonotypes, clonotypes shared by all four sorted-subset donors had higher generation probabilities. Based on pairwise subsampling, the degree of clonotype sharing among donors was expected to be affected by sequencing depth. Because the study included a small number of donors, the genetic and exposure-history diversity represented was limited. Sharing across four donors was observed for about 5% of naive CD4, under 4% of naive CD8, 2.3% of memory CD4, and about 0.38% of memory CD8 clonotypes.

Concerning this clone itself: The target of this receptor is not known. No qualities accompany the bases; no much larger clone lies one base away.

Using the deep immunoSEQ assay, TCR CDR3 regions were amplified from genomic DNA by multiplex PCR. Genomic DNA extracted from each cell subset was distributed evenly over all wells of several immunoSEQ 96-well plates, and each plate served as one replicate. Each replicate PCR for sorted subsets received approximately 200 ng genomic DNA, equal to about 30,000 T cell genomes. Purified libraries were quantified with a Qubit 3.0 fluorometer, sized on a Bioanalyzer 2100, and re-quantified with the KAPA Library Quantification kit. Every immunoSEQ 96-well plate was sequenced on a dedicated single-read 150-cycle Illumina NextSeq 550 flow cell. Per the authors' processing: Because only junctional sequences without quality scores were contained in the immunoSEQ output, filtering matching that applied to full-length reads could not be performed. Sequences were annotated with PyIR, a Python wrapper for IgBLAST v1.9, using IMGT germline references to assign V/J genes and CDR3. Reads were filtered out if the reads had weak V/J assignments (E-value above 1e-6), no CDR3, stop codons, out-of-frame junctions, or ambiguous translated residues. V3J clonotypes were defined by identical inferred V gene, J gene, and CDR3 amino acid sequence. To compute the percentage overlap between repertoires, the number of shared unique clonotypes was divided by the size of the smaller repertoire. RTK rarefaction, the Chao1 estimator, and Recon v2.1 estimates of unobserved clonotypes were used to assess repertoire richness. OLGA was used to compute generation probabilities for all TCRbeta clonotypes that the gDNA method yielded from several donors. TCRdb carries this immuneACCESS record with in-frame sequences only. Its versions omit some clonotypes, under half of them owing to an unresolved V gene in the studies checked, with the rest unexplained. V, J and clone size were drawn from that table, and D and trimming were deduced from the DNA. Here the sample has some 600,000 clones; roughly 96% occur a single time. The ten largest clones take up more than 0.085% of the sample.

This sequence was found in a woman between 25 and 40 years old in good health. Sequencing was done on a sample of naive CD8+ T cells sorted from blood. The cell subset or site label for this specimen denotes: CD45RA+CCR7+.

The CDR3 region reads CASSLDGSYEQYF. The DNA sequence is TGTGCCAGCAGCCTCGACGGCTCCTACGAGCAGTACTTC. The sequence joins TRBV5-4 to TRBJ2-7; the D gene remains uncertain. The CDR3, cysteine through phenylalanine, is 13 amino acids long. Solely the CDR3 DNA is kept, with 39 bases framed from the first base. As encoded in the germline V gene (reference sequence), CDR1 is SGHNT while CDR2 is YYREEE. The V end loses 4 bases and the J end loses 0 bases, and a stretch of 8 bases separates them.